This T cell receptor beta chain was captured in a study of control samples from healthy donors and cancer patients (dated by TCRdb to the early 2020s). V is clipped by 0 bases and J by 4 bases, and the sequence between their germline boundaries is 10 bases long. There are 14 amino acids in the CDR3, from cysteine to phenylalanine inclusive. This entry keeps only the CDR3 DNA: 42 bases, framed from base 1. The germline V gene encodes CDR1 SGHRS and CDR2 YFSETQ. Comments on this clone: What this receptor recognizes is not known. Qualities for individual bases were not recorded, and no much larger clone is one base off.

Library construction relied on the immunoSEQ multiplex PCR assay. Held by TCRdb, this immuneACCESS table contains in-frame sequences only and omits some clones. Under half of the omission traces to an unresolved V gene where checked; the cause of the rest is unknown. The sample table shows 100,000 to 150,000 clones, and roughly 84% are seen once. The ten largest clones capture 1.5% to 2% of the sample. This sequence uses TRBV5-1 and TRBJ2-5, with no D gene named confidently. The sequence was obtained from a man aged 18 to 29 in good health. The sample taken for sequencing was blood. The CDR3 reads CASSLEQEGETQYF. The DNA is TGCGCCAGCAGCTTGGAGCAGGAAGGAGAGACCCAGTACTTC.